This is a list of T cell receptor beta chains from one sample in a study of graft-versus-host responses after intestinal transplantation. Sequencing was performed with immunoSEQ multiplex PCR; in TCRdb, only in-frame clones are kept and a portion is missing. Of roughly 3,500 clones listed, 72% are singletons. The input for sequencing was ileum tissue, taken 1018 days after intestinal transplantation. These receptors originate from a human patient who received an intestinal transplant, so some T cells may come from the graft donor. CDR3s include the opening cysteine and the closing phenylalanine or tryptophan. The order of the fields is clone size, V gene, J gene, D gene, CDR3 protein. A D gene is named only where the DNA matches it firmly. Not all rows give a size; the values are once, few, many and, for expanded clones, a class.

>.|TRBV18|TRBJ2-5|.
CASSPGVQETQYF
>.|TRBV19|TRBJ2-3|.
CASSIGSSTDTQYF
>.|TRBV15|TRBJ1-1|.
CATSRERVGQDLGERNTEAFF
>.|TRBV4-2|TRBJ2-7|TRBD2
CASSQGGSGGAYEQYF
>.|TRBV19|TRBJ2-3|.
CASSIIRGPFNTDTQYF
>.|TRBV6-5|TRBJ2-5|.
CASSYSAIQTQYF
>.|TRBV11-2|TRBJ2-5|.
CASSFRHGLEETQYF
>.|TRBV6-1|TRBJ2-5|.
CASSEGSGVGTQYF
>.|TRBV19|TRBJ2-5|.
CASSHPGTQETQYF
>.|TRBV5-4|TRBJ1-6|.
CASSLETENSPLHF
>few|TRBV28|TRBJ1-5|.
CASSDGSYSNQPQHF
>.|TRBV19|TRBJ2-1|TRBD2
CASSLAGGYNEQFF
>.|TRBV28|TRBJ2-5|TRBD1
CASSPGQGEIETQYF
>.|TRBV19|TRBJ2-3|.
CASSSPGMGTDTQYF
>.|TRBV28|TRBJ2-5|TRBD1
CASSFKDQGALGETQYF
>.|TRBV4-1|TRBJ1-2|.
CASGSTSGYGYTF
>.|TRBV5-1|TRBJ2-1|.
CASSSGLPPNENEQFF
>.|TRBV6-6|TRBJ2-3|TRBD2
CASSQRGEGTDTQYF
>.|TRBV5-5|TRBJ2-1|.
CASSPTSTNNEQFF
>.|TRBV5-4|TRBJ2-2|TRBD2
CASSFGSSGWELFF